These 23 T cell receptor beta chains share one sample of origin, sequenced in a study of pediatric ulcerative colitis (dated 2019 in TCRdb). Library prep was done by the immunoSEQ multiplex PCR assay. TCRdb provides this immuneACCESS table in a form limited to in-frame rearrangements. Some clones are lacking; in checked studies, under half of them reflect an unresolved V gene, and why the rest are absent is not known. Within this sample are roughly 60,000 clones, with about 87% of them counted one time only. About 1.5% of the sample is held by the ten biggest clonotypes. Sequences were obtained from blood. The receptors come from a boy between 5 and 17 years old who was a control in a study of pediatric ulcerative colitis.

The genes are TRBV4-3 and TRBJ2-7; D is unclear. The germline CDR1 and CDR2 sequences are LGHNA and YSLEER. The CDR3 is 10 residues long. Between the trimmed V and J ends, which lost 2 bases and 13 bases, there was a span of 9 bases. CDR3 protein: CASSQYWFYF. Here the CDR3 DNA reads TGCGCCAGCAGCCAATATTGGTTCTACTTC.

The V call is TRBV5-1, the J call TRBJ1-1; 9 nucleotides line up with TRBD1. The CDR3 is 14 amino acids. CDR1 SGHRS and CDR2 YFSETQ come from the germline V gene. The trim removed 4 bases at V and 6 bases at J, leaving 7 bases unmatched. CDR3 DNA: TGCGCCAGCAGCCTCTTGACAGGGGGGGCTGAAGCTTTCTTT. Translation: CASSLLTGGAEAFF. Supplemented by reference TRBV5-1 and TRBJ1-1, the full variable domain reads KAGVTQTPRYLIKTRGQQVTLSCSPISGHRSVSWYQQTPGQGLQFLFEYFSETQRNKGNFPGRFSGRQFSNSRSEMNVSTLELGDSALYLCASSLLTGGAEAFFGQGTRLTVV.

This chain uses TRBV12-2 with TRBJ1-2; TRBD1 reflects the table's D call only, with no check against the DNA. TRBV12-2 is a pseudogene locus. The CDR3 runs to 13 residues. The CDR3 sequence: CASRLTGGYGYTF. CDR3 coding DNA: TGTGCAAGTCGTCTTACAGGGGGCTATGGCTACACCTTC.

The CDR3 reads CASSFVAENTGELFF. The CDR3 DNA is TGTGCCAGCAGTTTCGTGGCAGAGAACACCGGGGAGCTGTTTTTT. J is TRBJ2-2 and V is TRBV28, with D hard to call. CDR3 length: 15 amino acids. Germline V gene sequence: CDR1 MDHEN, CDR2 SYDVKM. V was cut by 3 bases and J by 1 base, with 9 bases left in between.

The rearrangement joins TRBV5-1 to TRBJ2-7; TRBD2 might be the D (5 bases). Trimming left V 3 bases short and J 5 bases short, with 15 bases between. CDR1 SGHRS and CDR2 YFSETQ come from the germline V gene. This CDR3 comprises 14 residues. In nucleotides, the CDR3 is TGCGCCAGCAGCTACCGGGATCCTCAGGACGAGCAGTACTTC. Encoded protein: CASSYRDPQDEQYF.

The V gene is TRBV7-9, the J gene TRBJ2-7, with a possible D match to TRBD2 (5 bases). Germline V gives CDR1 SEHNR, CDR2 FQNEAQ (reference sequence). Trimming left V 1 base short and J 4 bases short, with 5 bases between. This CDR3 comprises 12 residues. The CDR3 sequence is CASSLGRYEQYF. CDR3 coding DNA: TGTGCCAGCAGCTTAGGGAGGTACGAGCAGTACTTC.

The chain has TRBV6-1 and TRBJ1-5, with no clear D. This CDR3 comprises 13 residues. V gave up 3 bases and J gave up 9 bases, with 12 bases separating them. Per germline, CDR1 MNHNS and CDR2 SASEGT. The CDR3 is CASSEEAPLPQHF. The DNA of the CDR3 is TGTGCCAGCAGTGAGGAGGCTCCTTTGCCCCAGCATTTT.

The rearrangement uses TRBV5-1 and TRBJ1-2; D unclear. In germline, CDR1 is SGHRS, CDR2 YFSETQ. This CDR3 spans 16 amino acids. Deletions cut 4 bases from V and 3 bases from J, with 19 bases between. CDR3 in amino acids: CASSIGQDQPYYGYTF. The CDR3 DNA reads TGCGCCAGCAGCATTGGGCAGGACCAACCCTACTATGGCTACACCTTC.

The chain links TRBV7-7 to TRBJ2-2; D is perhaps TRBD1 (7 bases). V was pared by 5 bases and J by 6 bases, with 10 bases between. Germline V gene sequence: CDR1 SSHAT, CDR2 FNYEAQ (reference sequence). There are 13 residues in the CDR3. The CDR3 is CASSPRGAGELFF. In nucleotides, the CDR3 is TGTGCCAGCAGCCCCAGGGGGGCCGGGGAGCTGTTTTTT. The whole variable domain, remainder taken from reference TRBV7-7 and TRBJ2-2, is GAGVSQSPRYKVTKRGQDVTLRCDPISSHATLYWYQQALGQGPEFLTYFNYEAQPDKSGLPSDRFSAERPEGSISTLTIQRTEQRDSAMYRCASSPRGAGELFFGEGSRLTVL.

This sequence joins TRBV6-4 and TRBJ2-1; 10 bases are a match to TRBD1. Germline values: CDR1 MRHNA, CDR2 SNTAGT. The CDR3 spans 16 residues. V was pared by 2 bases and J by 7 bases, with 8 bases of the junction left unmatched. CDR3 sequence reads: CASSDDRDRGGNEQFF. In DNA, the CDR3 is TGTGCCAGCAGTGACGACCGGGACAGGGGAGGGAATGAGCAGTTCTTC.

The V gene is TRBV6-4, the J gene TRBJ2-1; D not certain. This CDR3 contains 14 residues. V lost 7 bases and J lost 0, with 10 bases in between. CDR1 is MRHNA, CDR2 SNTAGT, per germline. As DNA, the CDR3 is TGTGCCAGCAAAGTGGAGAGCTCCTACAATGAGCAGTTCTTC. Translating gives CASKVESSYNEQFF.

The V gene is TRBV14, the J gene TRBJ2-7, with a tentative D call TRBD2 (5 bases). This CDR3 has 16 residues. Germline V CDR1 and CDR2: SGHDN, FVKESK. V was shortened by 4 bases and J by 2 bases, with 18 bases between the two germline ends. The CDR3 DNA sequence: TGTGCCAGCAGCCTCCGCGGGCGGGTAGCACCCTACGAGCAGTACTTC. This codes for CASSLRGRVAPYEQYF.

The chain is built from TRBV6-1 and TRBJ2-2; 9 bases align to TRBD1. The CDR3 totals 14 residues. V dropped 8 bases and J dropped 4; count of bases not matched to a gene: 5. Germline V gene sequence: CDR1 MNHNS, CDR2 SASEGT. The CDR3 region is CASSEQGATGELFF. DNA of the CDR3: TGTGCCAGCTCCGAACAGGGGGCCACCGGGGAGCTGTTTTTT.

This clone has a single count. The chain has TRBV5-4 and TRBJ2-3, with D perhaps TRBD1 or TRBD2 (5 bases each). CDR3 length equals 15 residues. Per germline, CDR1 SGHNT and CDR2 YYREEE (reference sequence). V was pared by 4 bases and J by 5 bases, with 17 bases between. The DNA of the CDR3 is TGTGCCAGCAGCCTAAGAACAGGAGGCATAGATACGCAGTATTTT. It yields the protein CASSLRTGGIDTQYF. Full variable domain (remainder filled in from reference TRBV5-4 and TRBJ2-3): ETGVTQSPTHLIKTRGQQVTLRCSSQSGHNTVSWYQQALGQGPQFIFQYYREEENGRGNFPPRFSGLQFPNYSSELNVNALELDDSALYLCASSLRTGGIDTQYFGPGTRLTVL.

This chain connects TRBV5-1 to TRBJ2-3; D gene uncertain. V was cut by 4 bases and J by 5 bases, with 14 bases left in between. Germline V lookup: CDR1 SGHRS, CDR2 YFSETQ. This CDR3 spans 14 amino acids. In DNA form, the CDR3 reads TGCGCCAGCAGCACGGGTAGGTCCGAAGATACGCAGTATTTT. Translated, it gives CASSTGRSEDTQYF.

This clone has just a few counts. This sequence joins TRBV27 and TRBJ1-1; D gene ambiguous. V was trimmed by 4 bases and J by 5 bases, leaving 2 bases between them. In germline, CDR1 is MNHEY, CDR2 SMNVEV (reference sequence). The CDR3 is made up of 10 amino acids. CDR3 in DNA: TGTGCCAGCAGTTGGACTGAAGCTTTCTTT. This codes for CASSWTEAFF.

This clone occurred once. The rearrangement links TRBV7-8 to TRBJ2-1; D is unclear. The ends were cut back, 2 bases at V and 0 bases at J, with 14 bases in the middle. The germline gives CDR1 SGHVS, CDR2 FQNEAQ. There are 17 residues in the CDR3. Written as DNA, the CDR3 is TGTGCCAGCAGCTTAAAGGTTAAGCGTAGCTCCTACAATGAGCAGTTCTTC. Protein sequence: CASSLKVKRSSYNEQFF. The variable domain in full, with the rest retrieved from reference TRBV7-8 and TRBJ2-1, is GAGVSQSPRYKVAKRGQDVALRCDPISGHVSLFWYQQALGQGPEFLTYFQNEAQLDKSGLPSDRFFAERPEGSVSTLKIQRTQQEDSAVYLCASSLKVKRSSYNEQFFGPGTRLTVL.

The chain uses TRBV6-1 and TRBJ2-3; 8 positions agree with TRBD2. The CDR3 extends over 16 amino acids. The germline gives CDR1 MNHNS, CDR2 SASEGT. The V segment lost 2 bases and the J segment 4 bases; nucleotides outside the gene matches: 8. CDR3 protein: CASSEISGSWADTQYF. The CDR3 DNA is TGTGCCAGCAGTGAAATAAGCGGGAGTTGGGCAGATACGCAGTATTTT.

This rearrangement joins TRBV7-2 to TRBJ2-3; 12 bases match TRBD2. Germline lookup yields CDR1 SGHTA and CDR2 FQGNSA. The CDR3 consists of 16 residues. V dropped 0 bases and J dropped 7; count of bases not matched to a gene: 5. The CDR3 nucleotides are TGTGCCAGCAGCTTAGCGCTTCTAGCGGGGGGGCATACGCAGTATTTT. Protein product: CASSLALLAGGHTQYF.

CDR3 DNA sequence: TGCAGTGCCCGCGACAGGTCTCTCGATTACTTC. Translating gives CSARDRSLDYF. The gene calls are TRBV20-1 and TRBJ2-7; possibly TRBD1 for D (6 bases). Germline V gene data show CDR1 as DFQATT and CDR2 as SNEGSKA (reference sequence). The CDR3 has 11 residues. With 6 bases removed from V and 13 bases from J, the gap between germline ends came to 19 bases.

The chain joins TRBV28 to TRBJ1-3; 7 bases match TRBD1. CDR1 is MDHEN, CDR2 SYDVKM, per germline. This CDR3 spans 15 amino acids. V shed 5 bases, J shed 0 bases, and the junction held 4 bases outside the gene matches. The CDR3 sequence is CASSQSGGSGNTIYF. DNA of the CDR3: TGTGCCAGCAGTCAATCAGGGGGCTCTGGAAACACCATATATTTT.

Concerning this clone: A read error may account for a junction end that differs from germline. V and J are TRBV5-1 and TRBJ1-1, with D possibly being TRBD1 (5 bases). The CDR3 totals 12 residues. The V gene's germline CDR1 is SGHRS and CDR2 YFSETQ. In DNA, the CDR3 is TGCGCCAGCAGATTGGGGCGCACTGAAGCTTTCTTT. It specifies CASRLGRTEAFF.

V gene TRBV9 combines with J gene TRBJ2-1; D may be TRBD2 (5 bases). The CDR3 spans 14 residues. V dropped 4 bases and J dropped 4 bases, with 12 bases sitting between them. CDR1 SGDLS and CDR2 YYNGEE come from the germline V gene. Here the CDR3 reads CASSSGLAYNEQFF. CDR3 nucleotide sequence: TGTGCCAGCAGCTCAGGACTCGCTTACAATGAGCAGTTCTTC.